Sequencing of this T cell receptor beta chain was carried out in a study of cytomegalovirus exposure and HLA in healthy donors. Per the germline V gene, CDR1 is LGHNA and CDR2 is YNFKEQ. The V and J ends lost 5 bases and 2 bases, in that order; junction bases with no gene match: 11. The CDR3 has 16 residues. As for this clone: Its antigen is not identified.

Regarding the study as a whole: A later analysis linked a missense DCLRE1C variant to TCR beta V- and J-gene trimming.

Primers: 60 Vbeta forward and 13 Jbeta reverse. The assay was immunoSEQ multiplex PCR, and TCRdb's table has in-frame clones only and misses some. The sample holds some 200,000 clones, roughly 80% seen once. Healthy bone marrow donors made up the donors. Donors likely had unrecorded immune exposures despite being nominally healthy when sampled. This chain uses TRBV4-2 with TRBJ1-1; the match to TRBD1 covers 7 bases. The sequenced sample was PBMCs. The TCR sequence derives from a male donor in good health and CMV-seropositive. The CDR3 DNA follows: TGTGCCAGCAGCGCACTTGGGAAGGGGGCTAACACTGAAGCTTTCTTT. It is translated as CASSALGKGANTEAFF.